Here is one T cell receptor beta chain with its context. These data belong to a study of memory CD4+ T cells and cytomegalovirus serostatus. TCRdb's copy holds only in-frame clones and misses some; the assay was immunoSEQ multiplex PCR. There are about 39,000 clones in the sample; roughly four fifths occur only once, and approximately 0.78% lies in the top ten. The CDR3 runs 13 residues. The ends lost 5 bases at V and 4 bases at J; junction bases unmatched: 3. The V gene's germline CDR1 is LNHDA and CDR2 SQIVND (reference sequence). Single viable CD3+CD4+CD8-CD45RO+ cells were sorted as the memory CD4+ T cells.

The clonotype comes from an adult in good health and CMV-seronegative. The chain combines TRBV19 with TRBJ1-2, with 8 bases identical to TRBD1. The sample comprised memory CD4+ T cells from blood. The CDR3 DNA is TGTGCCAGTAGTCTCAGGGGGCTCTATGGCTACACCTTC. It translates to CASSLRGLYGYTF.